This T cell receptor (beta chain) was recovered during a study of beta chain features in type 1 diabetes (dated by TCRdb to between 2017 and 2018). In the study overall: No differences in mean age, gender distribution, total cell number or subset yield were found between patients and healthy donors. A total of approximately 110,000,000 sorted cells were examined across all samples, and a strong correlation was observed between cell number per subset and RNA yield. The study compared the TCRB repertoires of sorted circulating CD4+ T cell subsets in recently diagnosed type 1 diabetes patients with those in matched healthy donors. Regulatory and stem cell-like memory subsets were isolated from only 8 patients and about eight healthy donors, whereas naive and central memory subsets came from all 28 donors.

A single peripheral blood draw of about 116 mL on average was collected from each donor into heparinised tubes. Naive, central memory, regulatory and stem cell-like memory CD4+ T cells were sorted on a BD FACSAria II using a panel including CD45RO, CCR7, CD25, CD127, CD95 and CD27. A purity above 95% was achieved for all sorted populations. Right away, PBMCs were isolated by Lymphoprep density gradient centrifugation and were stained directly, with no culture step. Samples were stained and sorted in pairs, with one healthy donor and one patient per experiment, so that batch effects were minimized. The High Capacity cDNA Reverse Transcription Kit was used to reverse transcribe all of the isolated RNA, meaning that expressed TCRB transcripts were what got sequenced. Naive, central memory and regulatory T cell samples underwent deep immunoSEQ sequencing, averaging about 3.3 million total reads per sample. Sorted cells were lysed in RLT buffer, and RNA was extracted using DNase-treated RNeasy Micro or Mini kits according to cell number. Each cell subset was processed on its own to prevent cross-contamination, while patient and healthy donor samples were processed together. The immunoSEQ multiplex PCR was used to amplify TCRB sequences from cDNA, yielding 87-bp fragments that span the CDR3 region. Sequencing of the amplicons was performed on the Illumina HiSeq platform. Per the original workflow: Synthetic template baselines were used to correct PCR bias computationally, reads within Hamming distance 2 were collapsed, and singletons that could not be merged were discarded. Reads were aligned to IMGT to assign V, D and J genes, CDR3 length, and insertions or deletions at six rearrangement sites. Within each subset, clonotype counts were normalized to the number of sorted cells before true diversity and Gini coefficients were calculated with the tcR R package. Repertoire sharing was quantified using the overlap coefficient calculated on TCRB nucleotide sequences. Out-of-frame TCRB sequences from naive cells were analyzed as a proxy for the pre-selection repertoire. TCRdb mirrors the immuneACCESS table, restricted to in-frame sequences. Some clones are absent from its copies; in checked studies, under half trace to an unresolved V gene, and the reason for the others is unknown. V, J and clone size were drawn from that table, and D and trimming were deduced from the DNA. The sample table lists 640,000 or so clones, 11% to 15% of them with a count of one. The ten largest clones take up 0.035% to 0.045% of the sample.

Concerning this clone itself: This clone's antigen is unknown. No clone much larger than this one lies a single base away; base qualities are absent.

What the authors observed across the whole study: In all four CD4+ subsets, TCRB CDR3 length was moderately but significantly shorter in type 1 diabetes patients. Only small numbers of individuals were included in the HLA sub-analyses, which left unresolved whether HLA type had any influence on TCRB rearrangement. Because cDNA rather than genomic DNA was sequenced, highly expressing activated cells could have been over-represented, although no difference in activation and CD3 levels was found between groups. Patients with type 1 diabetes made fewer insertions and deleted more nucleotides at VDJ recombination sites, implying thymic rearrangement abnormalities. Naive, central memory and regulatory TCRB repertoires appeared to be more alike among patients than among healthy donors. PCR may preferentially amplify shorter templates, but because patient and control samples were amplified and corrected together, any resulting skew would affect both groups equally.

Inclusive of the bounding cysteine and phenylalanine, the CDR3 is 12 residues long. Left in the record is the CDR3 DNA by itself, 36 bases read in frame from the first base. At the junction V is shortened by 0 bases and J by 6 bases, with 5 bases in between. The germline V gene (reference sequence) specifies SEHNR as CDR1 and FQNEAQ as CDR2. The receptor's source is a man aged 18 to 30 with type 1 diabetes. Rearrangement joined TRBV7-9 to TRBJ1-2; the D gene assignment is ambiguous. The source material was naive CD4+ T cells from blood. In the paper's terms, the cell subset or site label means: true naive CD4+ T cells. The bases are TGTGCCAGCAGCTTAGCGCTAAATGGCTACACCTTC. Translated, it gives CASSLALNGYTF.